Sequencing of this T cell receptor (beta chain) was carried out in a study of cytomegalovirus exposure and HLA in healthy donors. Findings and caveats of the study: Sequences of the TCR beta chain were said to predict the HLA-A and HLA-B alleles of most subjects accurately.

PCR involved 60 Vbeta and 13 Jbeta primers. Measured with immunoSEQ multiplex PCR; TCRdb has only the in-frame clones, and not every one. This repertoire shows 200,000 or so clones, 77% found once; its top ten account for 2% to 2.5%. This clone was seen a few times. Its antigen is not known. Germline CDR1 LNHDA, CDR2 SQIVND (reference sequence). The V gene lost 8 bases and the J gene lost 6 bases, with 16 bases spanning the gap. This CDR3 is built from 13 residues. Donors in the study were healthy people who gave bone marrow. The source is a woman aged 25 to 45 in good health and CMV-seropositive. The sequenced material came from PBMCs. This chain connects TRBV19 to TRBJ1-2, with D possibly being TRBD1 (5 bases). The CDR3 bases are TGTGCCAGTGAAGGACAACAGAGGCATGGCTACACCTTC. Translation: CASEGQQRHGYTF.